Following are 17 T cell receptor beta chains from one sample sequenced in a study of early T cells in non-severe SARS-CoV-2 infection. Each CDR3 protein gets one entry after TCRdb re-called the 5' RACE reads with MiXCR. Of 98,000 or so distinct CDR3 sequences detected, roughly 12% appear once; the ten largest clones hold around 4.3%. Sequences were derived from whole blood, sampled at baseline. The source is an adult who was a healthcare worker with PCR-confirmed SARS-CoV-2 infection or an uninfected control (not recorded which).

The CDR3 sequence is CASSTTGGAETQYF. The CDR3 DNA follows: TGTGCCAGCAGCACCACAGGGGGCGCAGAGACCCAGTACTTC. This sequence joins TRBV7-6 and TRBJ2-5; TRBD1 matches 9 bases. CDR1 and CDR2 from the germline V gene are SGHVS and FNYEAQ. With 5 bases clipped from V and 4 bases from J, the junction kept 5 bases outside the gene matches. The length of the CDR3 is 14 residues.

This clonotype was detected ten times or more. This chain joins TRBV29-1 and TRBJ1-5; a possible D gene is TRBD1 (5 bases). Trimming pared 6 bases from V and 1 base from J, leaving 10 bases between. This CDR3 contains 13 residues. CDR1 is SQVTM, CDR2 ANQGSEA, per germline. Here the CDR3 reads CSVRAGSNQPQHF. DNA of the CDR3: TGCAGCGTGAGGGCAGGGAGCAATCAGCCCCAGCATTTT.

This clonotype was detected a few times. The J gene is TRBJ2-2, the V gene TRBV24-1; D remains unclear. V lost 3 bases and J 1 base, leaving 8 bases between the germline ends. The CDR3 sequence is 15 residues long. Per germline, CDR1 KGHDR and CDR2 SFDVKD. CDR3 in amino acids: CATSDPDRNTGELFF. CDR3 bases: TGTGCCACCAGTGATCCTGACCGGAACACCGGGGAGCTGTTTTTT.

In its sample, this clonotype was seen a few times. The rearrangement links TRBV2 to TRBJ2-7, with D possibly TRBD2 on 6 matching bases. Trimming cost V 7 bases and J 5 bases, with 15 bases left between them. This CDR3 spans 13 amino acids. Germline lookup yields CDR1 SNHLY and CDR2 FYNNEI. In DNA form, the CDR3 reads TGTGCCAGCAAACCGGGACTCAACAACGAGCAGTACTTC. It yields the protein CASKPGLNNEQYF. The full variable domain, its missing parts supplied by reference TRBV2 and TRBJ2-7, is EPEVTQTPSHQVTQMGQEVILRCVPISNHLYFYWYRQILGQKVEFLVSFYNNEISEKSEIFDDQFSVERPDGSNFTLKIRSTKLEDSAMYFCASKPGLNNEQYFGPGTRLTVT.

In this sample, this clonotype turned up a few times. The chain combines TRBV29-1 with TRBJ2-1; D not resolved. The CDR3 is 10 amino acids. Per the germline V gene, CDR1 is SQVTM and CDR2 is ANQGSEA. Trimming stripped 7 bases from V and 7 bases from J, with 8 bases between. The CDR3, as DNA: TGCAGCGGAAGGATTAATGAGCAGTTCTTC. Translated: CSGRINEQFF.

The rearrangement joins TRBV10-1 to TRBJ1-1; D ambiguous. CDR1 and CDR2 from the germline V gene are WNHNN and SYGVQD (reference sequence). This CDR3 has 13 residues. V lost 6 bases to trimming and J lost 0 bases, with 8 bases between them. The CDR3 is CASRVSLNTEAFF. The CDR3 DNA is TGCGCCAGCAGGGTGTCCTTGAACACTGAAGCTTTCTTT.

This clonotype was counted ten times or more. The V and J genes are TRBV12-3 or TRBV12-4 and TRBJ2-2; D not certain. Trimming shortened V by 6 bases and J by 3 bases, and 8 bases separated the two germline ends. CDR3 length: 13 residues. CDR3 nucleotide sequence: TGTGCCAGCAGCTCCTTGTACACCGGGGAGCTGTTTTTT. Translation gives CASSSLYTGELFF.

The V and J genes are TRBV28 and TRBJ1-2; D not resolved. This CDR3 comprises 13 residues. Per germline, CDR1 MDHEN and CDR2 SYDVKM. Trimming cost V 3 bases and J 8 bases, with 13 bases left between them. The CDR3 region is CASSLNSPEGYTF. CDR3 DNA sequence: TGTGCCAGCAGTTTGAACAGCCCAGAGGGCTACACCTTC.

This sequence joins TRBV5-1 and TRBJ2-2; tentatively, D is TRBD1 or TRBD2 (5 bases each). The CDR3 loop spans 14 amino acids. The V end lost 9 bases, the J end lost 1 base, and 13 bases lay between the germline ends. Germline-derived CDR1 and CDR2 are SGHRS and YFSETQ. Here the CDR3 reads CATTPGRNTGELFF. The CDR3 DNA follows: TGCGCCACCACTCCGGGGCGGAACACCGGGGAGCTGTTTTTT. The whole variable domain, remainder taken from reference TRBV5-1 and TRBJ2-2, is KAGVTQTPRYLIKTRGQQVTLSCSPISGHRSVSWYQQTPGQGLQFLFEYFSETQRNKGNFPGRFSGRQFSNSRSEMNVSTLELGDSALYLCATTPGRNTGELFFGEGSRLTVL.

The chain employs TRBV10-3 and TRBJ1-5; 8 bases are a match to TRBD1. Unmatched junction bases numbered 6, after V lost 10 bases and J lost 7 bases. The CDR3 covers 12 residues. Germline V CDR1 and CDR2: ENHRY, SYGVKD. Here the CDR3 reads CATGQGEQPQHF. For the CDR3, the DNA is TGTGCCACCGGACAGGGCGAACAGCCCCAGCATTTT.

This clonotype was detected only a few times. This chain uses TRBV15 with TRBJ2-2; no definite D call. The CDR3 sequence is 12 residues long. Germline assignment: CDR1 LNHNV and CDR2 YYDKDF (reference sequence). The V end was cut by 1 base, the J end by 8 bases, with 5 bases between. CDR3 nucleotides: TGTGCCACCAGCAGAGTGCTTGGGGAGCTGTTTTTT. Translated, it gives CATSRVLGELFF.

The rearrangement joins TRBV2 to TRBJ2-7; the D gene is possibly TRBD1 (6 bases). The CDR3 consists of 16 residues. V was clipped by 5 bases and J by 3 bases, with 20 bases between them. Per germline, CDR1 SNHLY and CDR2 FYNNEI. The CDR3 is CASSTDRTEPRYEQYF. The CDR3, as DNA: TGTGCCAGCAGTACCGATCGGACAGAACCTCGCTACGAGCAGTACTTC.

This chain uses TRBV11-2 with TRBJ1-3; 10 nucleotides agree with TRBD1. Trimming cost V 5 bases and J 5 bases; bases outside gene matches: 3. Germline V lookup: CDR1 SGHAT, CDR2 FQNNGV. This CDR3 has 14 residues. DNA for the CDR3: TGTGCCAGCAGCGCGACAGGGGGCCGAAACACCATATATTTT. Its protein is CASSATGGRNTIYF.

In its sample, this clonotype was seen many times. The genes are TRBV20-1 and TRBJ2-7; 9 nucleotides match TRBD2. CDR1 and CDR2 from the germline V gene are DFQATT and SNEGSKA (reference sequence). This CDR3 contains 16 residues. V shed 3 bases and J 1 base; nucleotides not matched to a gene: 10. The CDR3 region has the DNA TGCAGTGCTAGGGATGAGGCGACTAGCGGTTCCTACGAGCAGTACTTC. Translation gives CSARDEATSGSYEQYF.

The table lists this clonotype with a few counts. The CDR3 here is CAWSVSANTEAFF. The CDR3 DNA reads TGTGCCTGGAGTGTAAGCGCGAACACTGAAGCTTTCTTT. The chain couples TRBV30 to TRBJ1-1; no definite D call. The CDR3 loop spans 13 amino acids. V gave up 0 bases and J gave up 1 base, with 6 bases separating them. Germline V gene data show CDR1 as GTSNPN and CDR2 as SVGIG (reference sequence).

The rearrangement uses TRBV28 and TRBJ2-7; a possible D gene is TRBD1 (5 bases). CDR3 size: 15 residues. Trimming shortened V by 5 bases and J by 0 bases, and 14 bases separated the two germline ends. CDR1 and CDR2 from the germline V gene are MDHEN and SYDVKM. CDR3 amino acids: CASSRQKKPSYEQYF. The CDR3 DNA is TGTGCCAGCAGTCGACAGAAGAAGCCCTCCTACGAGCAGTACTTC.

This clonotype was seen ten or more times. The genes are TRBV7-2 and TRBJ1-5; D gene uncertain. V dropped 1 base and J dropped 6 bases, with 7 bases sitting between them. This CDR3 spans 13 amino acids. Per the germline V gene, CDR1 is SGHTA and CDR2 is FQGNSA. CDR3 DNA: TGTGCCAGCAGCTTAGTACTGGCTCAGCCCCAGCATTTT. This encodes CASSLVLAQPQHF.